This TCR beta chain derives from a study of immune heterogeneity within non-small cell lung tumors. This clonotype is classed as medium-sized. Bulk tumor genomic DNA, 500 to 600 ng per sample, was used as template. During surgery, each primary tumor gave multiple biopsies spaced as far apart as possible. The patients were newly diagnosed with non-small cell lung cancer, had not been treated, and had curative surgery. The TCR beta CDR3 region was amplified by multiplex PCR employing 32 V and 13 J primers. TCRdb called the multiplex PCR reads again in MiXCR, with one record for every CDR3 protein. The profile shows about 22,000 distinct CDR3 sequences, 25% to 30% of them singletons. Trimming removed 4 bases at V and 2 bases at J, with 8 bases between. Germline assignment: CDR1 SGHTA and CDR2 FQGNSA. The CDR3 totals 13 residues.

Sample: lung tumor tissue. This clonotype was sampled from a man in his forties with non-small cell lung cancer. V gene TRBV7-2 combines with J gene TRBJ1-2; D is ambiguous. The CDR3 region has the DNA TGTGCCAGCAGCTCCACACGGAACTATGGCTACACCTTC. Its protein product is CASSSTRNYGYTF.